This TCR beta chain was captured by sequencing in a study of blood T cell repertoires in COVID-19. Study details: Whether acute or convalescent, the COVID-19 samples came from the United States, Italy and Spain. Sources were T cells, B-cell-depleted T cells, or PBMCs; the material itself was cDNA or gDNA.

Seattle enrolled patients during active infection and tracked them longitudinally. Germline CDR1 and CDR2: MDHEN and SYDVKM. The V end lost 8 bases, the J end lost 2 bases, and 22 bases lay between the germline ends. The CDR3 length is 16 residues. As originally analysed: Quantification of nucleated cells was approximated via reference gene primer amplification. The table came from immunoSEQ multiplex PCR; TCRdb's copy has only in-frame clones and leaves some out. The DNA was the basis for D and trimming; V, J and clone size are from that table. Of fewer than 300,000 clones in the sample, roughly four fifths were seen once.

The clonotype was recovered from a person between 65 and 80 years old with COVID-19, enrolled during active disease. The V gene is TRBV28, the J gene TRBJ2-7, with D possibly being TRBD2 (7 bases). The sequenced material came from peripheral blood. The DNA for the CDR3 is TGTGCCAGCGCCAGGATGGGGTCGGGGGGCACCTACGAGCAGTACTTC. This translates into CASARMGSGGTYEQYF.